This TCR beta chain was recovered during a study of early T cells in non-severe SARS-CoV-2 infection. Study as a whole: Unpaired chains resulted from sequencing bulk RNA of unsorted whole blood.

This CDR3 comprises 14 residues. Germline lookup yields CDR1 SGHAT and CDR2 FQNNGV. V lost 5 bases to trimming and J lost 5 bases; unmatched junction nucleotides: 9. In its sample, this clonotype was seen a few times. No antigen is known for it. Each single cDNA molecule received a unique molecular identifier. TCRdb re-analysed the 5' RACE reads in MiXCR, keeping a single row per CDR3 protein. This sample has approximately 50,000 distinct CDR3 sequences, with 9.3% found just once. Study-wide results and caveats: Anti-spike CD8 specificities were favored by VDJdb matching, whose results missed private and CD4 specificities.

The chain links TRBV11-2 to TRBJ2-7; 7 bases align to TRBD2. What was sequenced was whole blood. This TCR was sampled from an adult who was a healthcare worker with PCR-confirmed SARS-CoV-2 infection or an uninfected control (not recorded which). The CDR3 region is CASSPRTRTDEQYF. CDR3 sequence (DNA): TGTGCCAGCAGCCCCCGGACTAGGACGGACGAGCAGTACTTC.